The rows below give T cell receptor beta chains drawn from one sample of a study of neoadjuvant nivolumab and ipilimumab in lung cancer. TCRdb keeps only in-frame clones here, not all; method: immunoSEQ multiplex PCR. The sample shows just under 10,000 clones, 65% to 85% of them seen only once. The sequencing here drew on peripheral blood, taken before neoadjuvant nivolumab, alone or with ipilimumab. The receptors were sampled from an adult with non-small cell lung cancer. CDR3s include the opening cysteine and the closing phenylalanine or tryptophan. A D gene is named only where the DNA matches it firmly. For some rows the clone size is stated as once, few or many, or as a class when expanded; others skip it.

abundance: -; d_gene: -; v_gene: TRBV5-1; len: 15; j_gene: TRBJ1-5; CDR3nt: TGCGCCAGCAGCTTTGCAGGGGCGAGCAATCAGCCCCAGCATTTT; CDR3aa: CASSFAGASNQPQHF
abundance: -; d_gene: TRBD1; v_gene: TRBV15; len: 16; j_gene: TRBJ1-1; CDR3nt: TGTGCCACCAGCAGAGAGCGGACAGGGGTGAACACTGAAGCTTTCTTT; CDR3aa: CATSRERTGVNTEAFF
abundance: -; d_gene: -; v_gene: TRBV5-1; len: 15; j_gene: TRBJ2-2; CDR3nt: TGCGCCAGCAGCCGGACAGATGCGAACACCGGGGAGCTGTTTTTT; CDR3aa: CASSRTDANTGELFF
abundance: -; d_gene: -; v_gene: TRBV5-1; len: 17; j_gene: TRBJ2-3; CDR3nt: TGCGCCAGCAGCTTGGCCGGATCCTGGCGGGATGGGGATACGCAGTATTTT; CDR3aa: CASSLAGSWRDGDTQYF
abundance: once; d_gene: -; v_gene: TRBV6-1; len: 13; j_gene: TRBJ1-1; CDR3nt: TGTGCCAGCAGCGTTAAATTGAACACTGAAGCTTTCTTT; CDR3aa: CASSVKLNTEAFF
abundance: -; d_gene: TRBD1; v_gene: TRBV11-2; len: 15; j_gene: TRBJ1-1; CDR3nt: TGTGCCAGCAGCAAATTGACAGGGTCGAACACTGAAGCTTTCTTT; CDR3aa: CASSKLTGSNTEAFF
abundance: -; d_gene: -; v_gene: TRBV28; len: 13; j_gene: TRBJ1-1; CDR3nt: TGTGCCAGCAGTTTAATGTCGCTCACTGAAGCTTTCTTT; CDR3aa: CASSLMSLTEAFF
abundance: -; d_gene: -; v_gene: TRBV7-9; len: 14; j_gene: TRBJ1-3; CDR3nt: TGTGCCAGCAGCTTAGGGCTCTCTGGAAACACCATATATTTT; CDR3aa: CASSLGLSGNTIYF
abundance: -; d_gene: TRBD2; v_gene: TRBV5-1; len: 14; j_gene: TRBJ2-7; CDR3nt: TGCGCCAGCAGCTTACTAGCGGGAGATCACGAGCAGTACTTC; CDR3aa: CASSLLAGDHEQYF
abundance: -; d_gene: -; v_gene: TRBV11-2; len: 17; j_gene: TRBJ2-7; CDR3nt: TGTGCCAGCAGCTTAGGGGTCACCGGGACTCCCAACTACGAGCAGTACTTC; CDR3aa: CASSLGVTGTPNYEQYF
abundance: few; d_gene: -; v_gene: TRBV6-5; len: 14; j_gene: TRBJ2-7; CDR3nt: TGTGCCAGCAGTTACTCGTGGTTACTCGACGAGCAGTACTTC; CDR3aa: CASSYSWLLDEQYF
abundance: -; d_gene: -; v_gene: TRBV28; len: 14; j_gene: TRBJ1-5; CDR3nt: TGTGCCAGCAGCAGTTTTCGGAGCAATCAGCCCCAGCATTTT; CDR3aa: CASSSFRSNQPQHF
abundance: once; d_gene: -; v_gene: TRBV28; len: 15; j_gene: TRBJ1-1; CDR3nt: TGTGCCAGCAGCTTATTACAAGGTGGGGGTACTGAAGCTTTCTTT; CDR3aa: CASSLLQGGGTEAFF
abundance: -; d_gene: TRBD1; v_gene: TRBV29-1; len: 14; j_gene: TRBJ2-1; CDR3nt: TGCAGCGCGGTAGGTGGGACAGGGGGCAATGAGCAGTTCTTC; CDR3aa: CSAVGGTGGNEQFF
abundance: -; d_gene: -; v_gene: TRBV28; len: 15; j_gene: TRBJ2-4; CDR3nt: TGTGCCAGCAGTTGGGGTTCTGCAGCCAAAAACATTCAGTACTTC; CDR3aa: CASSWGSAAKNIQYF
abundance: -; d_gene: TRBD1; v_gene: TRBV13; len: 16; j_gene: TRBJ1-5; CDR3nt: TGTGCCAGCAGCACAGGGGCTGCTGCGGGCAATCAGCCCCAGCATTTT; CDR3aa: CASSTGAAAGNQPQHF
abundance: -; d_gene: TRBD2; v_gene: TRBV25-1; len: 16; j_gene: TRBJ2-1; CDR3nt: TGTGCCAGCAGTGAATCCGTGGTAGCGGGATACAATGAGCAGTTCTTC; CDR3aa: CASSESVVAGYNEQFF
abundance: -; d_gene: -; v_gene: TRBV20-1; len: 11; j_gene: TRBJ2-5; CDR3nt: TGCAGTGCTAGAGAGCCGGAGACCCAGTACTTC; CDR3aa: CSAREPETQYF
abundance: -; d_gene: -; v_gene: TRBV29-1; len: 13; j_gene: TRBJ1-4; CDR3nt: TGCAGCGTTGCAGCAGGGGCGGGTGAAAAACTGTTTTTT; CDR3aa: CSVAAGAGEKLFF
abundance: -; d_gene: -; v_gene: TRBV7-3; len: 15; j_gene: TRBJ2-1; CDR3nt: TGTGCCAGCAGGTCCGGGGAAGGGTCCTACAATGAGCAGTTCTTC; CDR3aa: CASRSGEGSYNEQFF
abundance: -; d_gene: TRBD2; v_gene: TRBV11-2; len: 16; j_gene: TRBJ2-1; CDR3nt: TGTGCCACCTCGAAAGGGACTAGCGAGTTCTACAATGAGCAGTTCTTC; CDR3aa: CATSKGTSEFYNEQFF
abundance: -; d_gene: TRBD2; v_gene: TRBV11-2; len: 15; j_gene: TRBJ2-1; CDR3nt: TGTGCCAGCAGCTCTCGAGGGCTAGCGGGAAATGAGCAGTTCTTC; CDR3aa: CASSSRGLAGNEQFF
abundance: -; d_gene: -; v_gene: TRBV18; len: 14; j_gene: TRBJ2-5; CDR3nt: TGTGCCAGCTCACCACGAGTAGCGGAAGAGACCCAGTACTTC; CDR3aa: CASSPRVAEETQYF
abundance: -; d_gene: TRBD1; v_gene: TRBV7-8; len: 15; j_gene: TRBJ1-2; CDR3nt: TGTGCCAGCAGCACAGGACAGGGTCGGAGCTATGGCTACACCTTC; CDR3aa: CASSTGQGRSYGYTF
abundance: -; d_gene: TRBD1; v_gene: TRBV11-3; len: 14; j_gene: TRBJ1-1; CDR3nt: TGTGCCAGCAGCTCAGGGGGTTTGAACACTGAAGCTTTCTTT; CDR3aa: CASSSGGLNTEAFF
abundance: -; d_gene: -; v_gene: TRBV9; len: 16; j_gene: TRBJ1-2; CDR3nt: TGTGCCAGCAGCCTCCCCCTTGACAGGCTGAACTATGGCTACACCTTC; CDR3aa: CASSLPLDRLNYGYTF
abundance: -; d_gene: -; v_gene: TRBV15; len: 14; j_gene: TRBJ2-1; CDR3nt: TGTGCCACCTCCCGAGCCAGCTCCTACAATGAGCAGTTCTTC; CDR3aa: CATSRASSYNEQFF
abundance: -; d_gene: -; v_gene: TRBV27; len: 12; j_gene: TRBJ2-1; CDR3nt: TGTGCCAGCAGTTTATACGGGAGAGGGCAGTTCTTC; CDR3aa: CASSLYGRGQFF
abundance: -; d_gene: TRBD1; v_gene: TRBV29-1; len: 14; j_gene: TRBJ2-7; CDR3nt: TGCAGCGCCGTGGGGACAGCCTCCAACTACGAGCAGTACTTC; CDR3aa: CSAVGTASNYEQYF
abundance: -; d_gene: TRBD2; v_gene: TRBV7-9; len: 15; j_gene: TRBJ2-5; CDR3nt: TGTGCCAGCAGCTTAGAGGCTAGCGGGAGTGAGACCCAGTACTTC; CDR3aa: CASSLEASGSETQYF
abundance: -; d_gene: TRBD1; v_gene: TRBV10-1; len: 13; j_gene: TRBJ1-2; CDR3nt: TGCGCCATCACGGGACAGGGCAACTATGGCTACACCTTC; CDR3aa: CAITGQGNYGYTF
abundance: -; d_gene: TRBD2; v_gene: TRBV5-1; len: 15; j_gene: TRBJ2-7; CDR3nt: TGCGCCAGCAGCTCCGCCGGGACTAGCGGAACCGAGCAGTACTTC; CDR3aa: CASSSAGTSGTEQYF
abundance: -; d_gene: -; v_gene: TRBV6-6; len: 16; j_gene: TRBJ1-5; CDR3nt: TGTGCCAGCAGTCCCCGGAGGGGCCTTAGCAATCAGCCCCAGCATTTT; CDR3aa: CASSPRRGLSNQPQHF
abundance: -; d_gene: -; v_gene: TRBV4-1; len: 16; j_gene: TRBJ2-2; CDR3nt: TGCGCCAGCAGCCAGAGGGGCACGACGAACACCGGGGAGCTGTTTTTT; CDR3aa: CASSQRGTTNTGELFF
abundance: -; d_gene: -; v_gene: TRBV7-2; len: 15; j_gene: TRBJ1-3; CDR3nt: TGTGCCAGCAGCTTAGATCTTCGGCTAGGAAACACCATATATTTT; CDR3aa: CASSLDLRLGNTIYF
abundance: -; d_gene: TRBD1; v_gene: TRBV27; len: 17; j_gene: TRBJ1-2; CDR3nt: TGTGCCAGCAGTTCCGGGACAGGCCCCGTTAGTAGTTATGGCTACACCTTC; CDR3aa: CASSSGTGPVSSYGYTF
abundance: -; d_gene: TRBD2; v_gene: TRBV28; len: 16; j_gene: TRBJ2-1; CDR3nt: TGTGCCAGCAGTTCCTCCGGGACTAGCGGCTACAATGAGCAGTTCTTC; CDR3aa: CASSSSGTSGYNEQFF